The T cell receptor beta chain described here comes from a study of blood T cell repertoires in COVID-19. Study context: Italy, Spain and the United States were the sources of the convalescent and acute COVID-19 samples. Sources were T cells, B-cell-depleted T cells, or PBMCs; the material itself was cDNA or gDNA.

Per the study methods: Nucleated cell counts were estimated from reference gene primer amplification. Generated by immunoSEQ multiplex PCR, the TCRdb table keeps only in-frame clones and is missing some. The DNA gave D and trimming, while V, J and clone size come from that table. The repertoire includes more than 35,000 clones, roughly 90% of them detected once, and around 21% sits in the top ten. Germline V lookup: CDR1 DFQATT, CDR2 SNEGSKA (reference sequence). The length of the CDR3 is 16 residues. Trimming removed 3 bases at V and 1 base at J, with 17 bases between. Sample: peripheral blood. This TCR was sampled from a man between 60 and 75 years old with acute or convalescent COVID-19. The chain combines TRBV20-1 with TRBJ2-3; a possible D gene is TRBD2 (5 bases). CDR3 sequence (DNA): TGCAGTGCTAGTGCCGGGAAAACTACCCGCACAGATACGCAGTATTTT. It yields the protein CSASAGKTTRTDTQYF.